This record concerns one T cell receptor beta chain sequence. These data originate in a study of blood T cell repertoires in COVID-19. This study enrolled people aged about 18 to 100 from about 26 US geographic areas. As handled by the study authors: Amplified reference gene primers provided the basis for estimating nucleated cell counts. Clones were sequenced by immunoSEQ multiplex PCR, and TCRdb holds only the in-frame ones, with some missing. That table furnishes V, J and clone size, whereas the DNA furnished D and trimming. The table includes about 200,000 clones, 82% detected once. The sequence came from a man in his forties who had recovered from COVID-19. Sequenced material: PBMCs or T cells enriched from blood (not recorded which).

The CDR3 is CASSWGTSAYNEQFF. The CDR3 bases are TGTGCCAGCAGCTGGGGGACTAGCGCCTACAATGAGCAGTTCTTC. The rearrangement uses TRBV5-5 and TRBJ2-1; the match to TRBD2 covers 10 bases. Per the germline V gene, CDR1 is SGHKS and CDR2 is YYEKEE (reference sequence). The CDR3 runs to 15 residues. V dropped 3 bases and J dropped 2; count of bases not matched to a gene: 2.